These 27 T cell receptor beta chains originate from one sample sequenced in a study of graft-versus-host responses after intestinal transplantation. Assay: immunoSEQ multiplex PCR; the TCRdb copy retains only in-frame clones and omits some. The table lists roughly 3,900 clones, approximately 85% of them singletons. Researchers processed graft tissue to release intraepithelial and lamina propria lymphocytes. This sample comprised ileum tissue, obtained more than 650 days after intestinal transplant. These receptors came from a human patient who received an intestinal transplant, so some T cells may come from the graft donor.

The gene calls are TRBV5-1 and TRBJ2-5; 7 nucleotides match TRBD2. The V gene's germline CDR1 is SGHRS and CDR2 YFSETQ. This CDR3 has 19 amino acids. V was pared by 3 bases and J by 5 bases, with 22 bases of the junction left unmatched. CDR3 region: CASSSTGDQRSLGGETQYF. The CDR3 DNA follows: TGCGCCAGCAGCTCTACGGGAGACCAAAGGTCACTCGGGGGGGAGACCCAGTACTTC. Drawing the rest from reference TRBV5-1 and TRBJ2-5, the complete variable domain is KAGVTQTPRYLIKTRGQQVTLSCSPISGHRSVSWYQQTPGQGLQFLFEYFSETQRNKGNFPGRFSGRQFSNSRSEMNVSTLELGDSALYLCASSSTGDQRSLGGETQYFGPGTRLLVL.

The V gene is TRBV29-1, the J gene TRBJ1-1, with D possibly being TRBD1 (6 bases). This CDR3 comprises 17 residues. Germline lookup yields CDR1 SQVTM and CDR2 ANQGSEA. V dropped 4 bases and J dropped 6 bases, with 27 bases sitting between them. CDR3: CSVGGPIETPGNAEAFF. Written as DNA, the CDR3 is TGCAGCGTTGGGGGGCCGATAGAGACCCCAGGGAATGCTGAAGCTTTCTTT. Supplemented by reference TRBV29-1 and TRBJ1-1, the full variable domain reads SAVISQKPSRDICQRGTSLTIQCQVDSQVTMMFWYRQQPGQSLTLIATANQGSEATYESGFVIDKFPISRPNLTFSTLTVSNMSPEDSSIYLCSVGGPIETPGNAEAFFGQGTRLTVV.

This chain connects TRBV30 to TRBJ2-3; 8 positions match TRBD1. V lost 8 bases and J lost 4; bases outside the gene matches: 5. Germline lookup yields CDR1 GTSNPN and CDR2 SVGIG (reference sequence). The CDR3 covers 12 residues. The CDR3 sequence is CALDRVADTQYF. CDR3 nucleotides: TGTGCCCTGGACAGGGTGGCAGATACGCAGTATTTT.

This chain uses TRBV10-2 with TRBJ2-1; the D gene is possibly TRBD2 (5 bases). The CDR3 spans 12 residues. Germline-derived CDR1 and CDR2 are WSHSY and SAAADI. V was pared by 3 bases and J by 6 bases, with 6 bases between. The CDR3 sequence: CASSDAGNEQFF. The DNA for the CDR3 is TGCGCCAGCAGTGATGCGGGCAATGAGCAGTTCTTC.

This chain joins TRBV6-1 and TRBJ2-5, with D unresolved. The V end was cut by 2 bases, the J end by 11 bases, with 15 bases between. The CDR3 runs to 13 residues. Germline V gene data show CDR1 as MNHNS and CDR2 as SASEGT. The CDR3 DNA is TGTGCCAGCAGTGAATTGGCAGGAAGCCCGCAGTACTTC. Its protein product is CASSELAGSPQYF.

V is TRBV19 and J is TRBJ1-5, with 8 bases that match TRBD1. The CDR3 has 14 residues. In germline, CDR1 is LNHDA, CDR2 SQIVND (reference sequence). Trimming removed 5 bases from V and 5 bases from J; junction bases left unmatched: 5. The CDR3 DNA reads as TGTGCCAGTAGTCGAATACAGGGGGATCAGCCCCAGCATTTT. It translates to CASSRIQGDQPQHF.

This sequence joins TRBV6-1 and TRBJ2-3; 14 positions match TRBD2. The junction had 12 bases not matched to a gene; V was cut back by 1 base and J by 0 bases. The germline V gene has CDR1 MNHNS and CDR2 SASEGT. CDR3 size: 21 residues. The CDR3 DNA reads TGTGCCAGCAGTGAAGACCAGACTAGCGGGGGGGCTCCGTGGAGCACAGATACGCAGTATTTT. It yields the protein CASSEDQTSGGAPWSTDTQYF.

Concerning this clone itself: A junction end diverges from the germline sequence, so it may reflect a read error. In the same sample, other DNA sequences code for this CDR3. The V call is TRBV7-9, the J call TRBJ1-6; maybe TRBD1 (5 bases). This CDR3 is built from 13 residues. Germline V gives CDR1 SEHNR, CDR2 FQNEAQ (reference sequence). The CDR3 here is CASSWGGDSPLHF. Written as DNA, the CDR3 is TGTGCCAGCAGCTGGGGGGGGGATTCACCCCTCCACTTC.

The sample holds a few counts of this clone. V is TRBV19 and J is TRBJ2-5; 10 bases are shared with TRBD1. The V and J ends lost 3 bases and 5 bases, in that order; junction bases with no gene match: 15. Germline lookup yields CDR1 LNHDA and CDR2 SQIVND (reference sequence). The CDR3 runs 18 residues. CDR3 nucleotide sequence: TGTGCCAGTAGTATCTCAGGGCGACAGGGGGCGCCGGGTGAGACCCAGTACTTC. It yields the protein CASSISGRQGAPGETQYF. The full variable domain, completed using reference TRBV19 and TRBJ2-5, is DGGITQSPKYLFRKEGQNVTLSCEQNLNHDAMYWYRQDPGQGLRLIYYSQIVNDFQKGDIAEGYSVSREKKESFPLTVTSAQKNPTAFYLCASSISGRQGAPGETQYFGPGTRLLVL.

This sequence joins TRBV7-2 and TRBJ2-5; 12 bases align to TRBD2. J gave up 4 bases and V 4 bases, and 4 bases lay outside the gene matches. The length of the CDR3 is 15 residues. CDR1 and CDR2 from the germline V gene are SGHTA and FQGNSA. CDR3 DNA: TGTGCCAGCAGCTCTCTAGCGGGGGGGCCAGAGACCCAGTACTTC. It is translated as CASSSLAGGPETQYF. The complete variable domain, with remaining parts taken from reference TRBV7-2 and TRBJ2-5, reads GAGVSQSPSNKVTEKGKDVELRCDPISGHTALYWYRQSLGQGLEFLIYFQGNSAPDKSGLPSDRFSAERTGGSVSTLTIQRTQQEDSAVYLCASSSLAGGPETQYFGPGTRLLVL.

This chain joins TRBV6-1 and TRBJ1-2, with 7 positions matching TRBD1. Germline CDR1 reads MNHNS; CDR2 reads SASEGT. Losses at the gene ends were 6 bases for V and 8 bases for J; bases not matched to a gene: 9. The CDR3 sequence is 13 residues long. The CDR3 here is CASRTTGDRGYTF. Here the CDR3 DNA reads TGTGCCAGCAGAACAACAGGGGACCGAGGCTACACCTTC.

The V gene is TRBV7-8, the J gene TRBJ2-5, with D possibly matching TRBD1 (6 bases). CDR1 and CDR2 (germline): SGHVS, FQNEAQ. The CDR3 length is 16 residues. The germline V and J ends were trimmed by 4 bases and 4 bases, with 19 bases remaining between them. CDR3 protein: CASSWGAGPRGETQYF. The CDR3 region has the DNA TGTGCCAGCAGCTGGGGTGCCGGGCCCAGGGGAGAGACCCAGTACTTC.

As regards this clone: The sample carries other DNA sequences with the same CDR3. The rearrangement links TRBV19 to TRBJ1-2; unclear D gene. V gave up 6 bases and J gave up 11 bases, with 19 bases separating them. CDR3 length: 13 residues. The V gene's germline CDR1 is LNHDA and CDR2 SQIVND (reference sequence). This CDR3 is CASSPRRHTPYTF. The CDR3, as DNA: TGTGCCAGTAGCCCCCGGCGACACACCCCTTACACCTTC.

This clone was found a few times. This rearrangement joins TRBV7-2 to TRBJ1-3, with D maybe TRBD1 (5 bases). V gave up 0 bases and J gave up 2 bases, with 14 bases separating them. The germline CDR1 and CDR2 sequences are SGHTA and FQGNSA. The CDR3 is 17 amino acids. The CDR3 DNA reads TGTGCCAGCAGCTTAGCCGATAGCGGGGCAGCTGGAAACACCATATATTTT. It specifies CASSLADSGAAGNTIYF.

The CDR3 loop is CASSLVGDHNSPLHF. The DNA of the CDR3 is TGCGCCAGCAGCTTGGTGGGAGATCACAATTCACCCCTCCACTTT. The chain links TRBV5-1 to TRBJ1-6; no definite D call. This CDR3 spans 15 amino acids. V lost 0 bases, J lost 7 bases, and 11 bases lay in between. The germline gives CDR1 SGHRS, CDR2 YFSETQ. The entire variable domain, with the rest obtained from reference TRBV5-1 and TRBJ1-6, is as follows: KAGVTQTPRYLIKTRGQQVTLSCSPISGHRSVSWYQQTPGQGLQFLFEYFSETQRNKGNFPGRFSGRQFSNSRSEMNVSTLELGDSALYLCASSLVGDHNSPLHFGNGTRLTVT.

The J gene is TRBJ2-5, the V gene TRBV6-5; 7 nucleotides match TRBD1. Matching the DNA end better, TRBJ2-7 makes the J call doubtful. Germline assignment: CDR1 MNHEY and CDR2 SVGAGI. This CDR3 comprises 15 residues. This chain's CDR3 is CASIRTDREVNEQYF. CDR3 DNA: TGTGCCAGCATACGAACCGACAGGGAAGTCAACGAGCAGTACTTC.

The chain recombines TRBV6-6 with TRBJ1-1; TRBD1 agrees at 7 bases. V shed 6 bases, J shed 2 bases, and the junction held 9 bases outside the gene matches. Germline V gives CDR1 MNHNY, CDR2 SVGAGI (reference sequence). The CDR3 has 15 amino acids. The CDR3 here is CASSSPTGFNTEAFF. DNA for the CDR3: TGTGCCAGCAGCTCCCCGACAGGGTTCAACACTGAAGCTTTCTTT.

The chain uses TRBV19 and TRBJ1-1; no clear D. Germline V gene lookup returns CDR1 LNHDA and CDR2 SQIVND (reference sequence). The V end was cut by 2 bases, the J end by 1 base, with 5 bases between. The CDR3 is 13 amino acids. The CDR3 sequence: CASSIRENTEAFF. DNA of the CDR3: TGTGCCAGTAGTATAAGGGAGAACACTGAAGCTTTCTTT.

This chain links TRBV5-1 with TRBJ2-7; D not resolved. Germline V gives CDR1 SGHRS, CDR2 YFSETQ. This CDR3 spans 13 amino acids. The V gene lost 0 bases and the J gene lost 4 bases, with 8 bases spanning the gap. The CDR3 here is CASSLAGMYEQYF. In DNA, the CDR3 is TGCGCCAGCAGCTTGGCAGGAATGTACGAGCAGTACTTC.

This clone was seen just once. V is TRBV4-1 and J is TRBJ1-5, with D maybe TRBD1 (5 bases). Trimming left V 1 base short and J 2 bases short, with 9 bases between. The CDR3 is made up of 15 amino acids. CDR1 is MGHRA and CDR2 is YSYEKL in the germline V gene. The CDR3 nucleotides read TGCGCCAGCAGCCAAGGGGACTCTGGCAATCAGCCCCAGCATTTT. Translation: CASSQGDSGNQPQHF.

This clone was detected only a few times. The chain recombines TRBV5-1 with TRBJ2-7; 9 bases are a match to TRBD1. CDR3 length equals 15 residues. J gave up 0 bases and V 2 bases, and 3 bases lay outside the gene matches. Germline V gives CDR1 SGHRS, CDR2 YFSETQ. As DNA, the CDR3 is TGCGCCAGCAGCTTAGGGACAGGGACCTCCTACGAGCAGTACTTC. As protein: CASSLGTGTSYEQYF.

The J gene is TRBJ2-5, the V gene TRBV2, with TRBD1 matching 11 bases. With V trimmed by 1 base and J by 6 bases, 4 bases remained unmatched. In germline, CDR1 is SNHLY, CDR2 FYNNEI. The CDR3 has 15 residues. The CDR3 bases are TGTGCCAGCAGTGAAGTAGGGACAGGGGGAAAGACCCAGTACTTC. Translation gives CASSEVGTGGKTQYF. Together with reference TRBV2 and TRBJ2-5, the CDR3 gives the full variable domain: EPEVTQTPSHQVTQMGQEVILRCVPISNHLYFYWYRQILGQKVEFLVSFYNNEISEKSEIFDDQFSVERPDGSNFTLKIRSTKLEDSAMYFCASSEVGTGGKTQYFGPGTRLLVL.

CDR3 amino acids: CASSLDRGSNQPQHF. The CDR3 nucleotides read TGCGCCAGCAGCTTGGACAGGGGAAGCAATCAGCCCCAGCATTTT. The J gene is TRBJ1-5, the V gene TRBV5-1; 7 bases align to TRBD1. The V gene end was trimmed by 0 bases and the J gene end by 1 base; junction bases not matched to a gene: 1. The CDR3 sequence is 15 residues long. In germline, CDR1 is SGHRS, CDR2 YFSETQ.

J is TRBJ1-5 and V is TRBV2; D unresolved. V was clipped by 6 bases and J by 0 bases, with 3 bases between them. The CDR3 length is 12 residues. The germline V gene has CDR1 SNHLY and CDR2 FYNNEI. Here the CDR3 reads CASRDSNQPQHF. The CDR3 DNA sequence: TGTGCCAGCAGAGATAGCAATCAGCCCCAGCATTTT.

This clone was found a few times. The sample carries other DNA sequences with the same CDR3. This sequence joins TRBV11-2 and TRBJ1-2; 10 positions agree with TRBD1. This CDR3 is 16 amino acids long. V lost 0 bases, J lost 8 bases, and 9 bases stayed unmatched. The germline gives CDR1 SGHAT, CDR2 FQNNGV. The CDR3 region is CASSLDRGTGDLGYTF. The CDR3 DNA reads TGTGCCAGCAGCTTAGATCGGGGGACAGGGGATTTAGGCTACACCTTC. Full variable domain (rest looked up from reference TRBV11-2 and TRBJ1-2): EAGVAQSPRYKIIEKRQSVAFWCNPISGHATLYWYQQILGQGPKLLIQFQNNGVVDDSQLPKDRFSAERLKGVDSTLKIQPAKLEDSAVYLCASSLDRGTGDLGYTFGSGTRLTVV.

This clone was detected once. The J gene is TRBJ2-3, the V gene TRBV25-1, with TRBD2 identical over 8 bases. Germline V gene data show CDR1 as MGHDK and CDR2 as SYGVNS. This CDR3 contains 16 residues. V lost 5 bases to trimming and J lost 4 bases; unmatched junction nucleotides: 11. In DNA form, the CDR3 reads TGTGCCAGCAGTCCCGGGAGGGCGGGGAGGTCAGATACGCAGTATTTT. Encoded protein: CASSPGRAGRSDTQYF.

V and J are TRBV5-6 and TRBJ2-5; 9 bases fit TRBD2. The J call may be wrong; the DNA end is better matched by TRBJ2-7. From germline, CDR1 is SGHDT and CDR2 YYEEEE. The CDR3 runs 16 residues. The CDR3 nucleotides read TGTGCCAGCACCACGAAGCGGGGGGCCTCCCTCTACGAGCAGTACTTC. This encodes CASTTKRGASLYEQYF.